A selection of T cell receptor beta chains follows, all from one sample in a study of long-term antiretroviral therapy in people with HIV. TCRdb's table, derived via immunoSEQ multiplex PCR, lists solely in-frame clones and lacks some. The data hold under 4,000 clones, with 70% to 90% observed a single time. The sequencing here drew on unsorted PBMCs, taken 0.3 years after starting antiretroviral therapy. These receptors all stem from a woman aged 50 to 60 with HIV. CDR3s include the opening cysteine and the closing phenylalanine or tryptophan. The D gene is left open where the match is weak. For some rows the clone size is stated as once, few or many, or as a class when expanded; others skip it.

len: 14
j_gene: TRBJ2-1
v_gene: TRBV11-2
abundance: -
d_gene: -
CDR3nt: TGTGCCAGCAGCTTATTCACGGCCTACAATGAGCAGTTCTTC
CDR3aa: CASSLFTAYNEQFF

len: 17
j_gene: TRBJ2-7
v_gene: TRBV15
abundance: -
d_gene: TRBD2
CDR3nt: TGTGCCACCAGCAGAGTTCAGACTAGCGGGGTGGCCTACGAGCAGTACTTC
CDR3aa: CATSRVQTSGVAYEQYF

len: 14
j_gene: TRBJ2-4
v_gene: TRBV5-6
abundance: -
d_gene: -
CDR3nt: TGTGCCAGCAGCTTGGGGTGGGGATCGGACATTCAGTACTTC
CDR3aa: CASSLGWGSDIQYF

len: 16
j_gene: TRBJ2-7
v_gene: TRBV5-6
abundance: -
d_gene: TRBD2
CDR3nt: TGTGCCAGCAGCTTGACTACTAGCGGGGGGACCCACGAGCAGTACTTC
CDR3aa: CASSLTTSGGTHEQYF

len: 13
j_gene: TRBJ2-1
v_gene: TRBV11-2
abundance: -
d_gene: -
CDR3nt: TGTGCCAGCAGCTTAGACATACTAGGGCTGGGGTTCTTC
CDR3aa: CASSLDILGLGFF

len: 15
j_gene: TRBJ1-2
v_gene: TRBV4-3
abundance: -
d_gene: TRBD1
CDR3nt: TGCGCCAGCAGCCCCGACAGGGGTACGAACTATGGCTACACCTTC
CDR3aa: CASSPDRGTNYGYTF

len: 13
j_gene: TRBJ1-2
v_gene: TRBV30
abundance: -
d_gene: -
CDR3nt: TGTGCCTGGAGTGTACTTGCTAACTATGGCTACACCTTC
CDR3aa: CAWSVLANYGYTF

len: 12
j_gene: TRBJ2-2
v_gene: TRBV9
abundance: -
d_gene: -
CDR3nt: TGTGCCAGCAGCACCGGGGCCGCCCCACTGTTTTTT
CDR3aa: CASSTGAAPLFF

len: 12
j_gene: TRBJ2-3
v_gene: TRBV30
abundance: -
d_gene: -
CDR3nt: TGTGCCTGGAGTGTAATGGCAGATACGCAGTATTTT
CDR3aa: CAWSVMADTQYF

len: 12
j_gene: TRBJ1-5
v_gene: TRBV7-9
abundance: few
d_gene: -
CDR3nt: TGTGCCTGGGGAGCAGGCAATCAGCCCCAGCATTTT
CDR3aa: CAWGAGNQPQHF

len: 16
j_gene: TRBJ2-7
v_gene: TRBV9
abundance: few
d_gene: TRBD2
CDR3nt: TGTGCCAGCAGCGCCCTCGTAGCGGGGGCTGCGTACGAGCAGTACTTC
CDR3aa: CASSALVAGAAYEQYF

len: 15
j_gene: TRBJ1-1
v_gene: TRBV4-1
abundance: -
d_gene: -
CDR3nt: TGCGCCAGCAGTACGTTACGGGGAGAGGGCACTGAAGCTTTCTTT
CDR3aa: CASSTLRGEGTEAFF

len: 20
j_gene: TRBJ2-1
v_gene: TRBV7-6
abundance: -
d_gene: -
CDR3nt: TGTGCCAGCAGCGGCCGGGACGCCGACGAGGGGGGACGTGACTACAATGAGCAGTTCTTC
CDR3aa: CASSGRDADEGGRDYNEQFF

len: 14
j_gene: TRBJ2-2
v_gene: TRBV11-3
abundance: -
d_gene: -
CDR3nt: TGTGCCAGCAGCCCCAGACTAGAGACCGGGGAGCTGTTTTTT
CDR3aa: CASSPRLETGELFF

len: 13
j_gene: TRBJ1-1
v_gene: TRBV12-5
abundance: -
d_gene: -
CDR3nt: TGTGCTAGTGGTTTGGTTGAAGGGACTGAAGCTTTCTTT
CDR3aa: CASGLVEGTEAFF

len: 14
j_gene: TRBJ1-6
v_gene: TRBV7-9
abundance: -
d_gene: -
CDR3nt: TGTGCCAGCAGCTTAAGCAGGGTTAATTCACCCCTCCACTTT
CDR3aa: CASSLSRVNSPLHF

len: 15
j_gene: TRBJ2-2
v_gene: TRBV7-3
abundance: -
d_gene: -
CDR3nt: TGTGCCAGCAGCCTCACCCAGGCTAGCACCGGGGAGCTGTTTTTT
CDR3aa: CASSLTQASTGELFF

len: 12
j_gene: TRBJ2-7
v_gene: TRBV5-1
abundance: -
d_gene: -
CDR3nt: TGCGCCAGCAGCTTGACGGGGAACGAGCAGTACTTC
CDR3aa: CASSLTGNEQYF

len: 16
j_gene: TRBJ2-7
v_gene: TRBV5-1
abundance: -
d_gene: -
CDR3nt: TGCGCCAGCAGCGAAAAACGGACCGGTAGCCCCTACGAGCAGTACTTC
CDR3aa: CASSEKRTGSPYEQYF

len: 15
j_gene: TRBJ2-1
v_gene: TRBV7-6
abundance: -
d_gene: -
CDR3nt: TGTGCCAGCAGCTTGGCCCCCGGAGGGTACAATGAGCAGTTCTTC
CDR3aa: CASSLAPGGYNEQFF

len: 12
j_gene: TRBJ2-3
v_gene: TRBV7-9
abundance: once
d_gene: -
CDR3nt: TGTGCCAGCAGCTTCTACACAGATACGCAGTATTTT
CDR3aa: CASSFYTDTQYF

len: 18
j_gene: TRBJ1-6
v_gene: TRBV5-1
abundance: few
d_gene: TRBD1
CDR3nt: TGCGCCAGCAGCATCCAGGACAGGACGAGCTCCTATAATTCACCCCTCCACTTT
CDR3aa: CASSIQDRTSSYNSPLHF